The sequence of this TCR beta chain was determined in a study of identical twins. V dropped 2 bases and J dropped 4; count of bases not matched to a gene: 0. Germline V gives CDR1 LGHDT, CDR2 YNNKEL (reference sequence). CDR3 size: 13 residues. Template switching added a universal primer site, and cDNA bore unique molecular identifiers. In TCRdb, the 5' RACE reads were re-called with MiXCR into one record per CDR3 protein. The table includes a few hundred thousand distinct CDR3 sequences, roughly 24% detected once. These data were also reused for a study on T cells expressing NK-cell markers. That report notes: Researchers got TCR beta repertoires out of sorted CD3+CD56+NKG2C+, CD3+CD56+NKG2C- and CD3+CD56-NKG2C+ T cells. In a group of several donors, dominant NKG2C+ clonotypes represented roughly 1.0-7.0% of CD8+ T cells.

This receptor was taken from a woman in her late teens or twenties in good health. The chain recombines TRBV3-1 with TRBJ2-3; 7 bases line up with TRBD2. The sample was CD4+ T cells sorted from blood. In nucleotides, the CDR3 is TGTGCCAGCAGCCAACGGGGGGCAGATACGCAGTATTTT. Amino acid sequence: CASSQRGADTQYF.